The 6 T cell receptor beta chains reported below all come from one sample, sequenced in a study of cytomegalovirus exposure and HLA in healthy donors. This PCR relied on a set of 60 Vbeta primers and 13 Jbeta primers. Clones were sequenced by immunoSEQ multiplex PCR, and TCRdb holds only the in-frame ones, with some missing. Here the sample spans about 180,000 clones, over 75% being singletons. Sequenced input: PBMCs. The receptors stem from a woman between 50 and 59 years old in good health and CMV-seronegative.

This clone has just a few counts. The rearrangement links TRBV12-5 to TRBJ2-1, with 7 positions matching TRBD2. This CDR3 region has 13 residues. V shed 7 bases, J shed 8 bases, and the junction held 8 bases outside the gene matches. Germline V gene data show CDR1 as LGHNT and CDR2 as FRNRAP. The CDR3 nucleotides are TGTGCTAGTGCACTGCTAGCGGTGGATGAGCAGTTCTTC. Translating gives CASALLAVDEQFF.

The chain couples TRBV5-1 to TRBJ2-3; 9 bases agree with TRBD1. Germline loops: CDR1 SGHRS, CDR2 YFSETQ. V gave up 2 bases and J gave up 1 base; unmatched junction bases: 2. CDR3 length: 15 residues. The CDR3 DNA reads TGCGCCAGCAGCTTCCGGGACAGGGGCACAGATACGCAGTATTTT. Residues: CASSFRDRGTDTQYF.

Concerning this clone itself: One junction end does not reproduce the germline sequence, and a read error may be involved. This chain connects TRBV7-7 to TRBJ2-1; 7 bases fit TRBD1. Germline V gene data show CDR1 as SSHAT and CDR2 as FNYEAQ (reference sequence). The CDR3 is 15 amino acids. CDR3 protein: CASSLGLTGSDEQFF. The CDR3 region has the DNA TGTGCTAGCAGCTTAGGATTGACAGGGTCCGATGAGCAGTTCTTC.

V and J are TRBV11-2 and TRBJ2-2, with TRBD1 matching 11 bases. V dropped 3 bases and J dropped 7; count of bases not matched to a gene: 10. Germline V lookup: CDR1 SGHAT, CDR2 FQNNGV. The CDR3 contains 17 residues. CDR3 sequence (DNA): TGTGCCAGCAGCTTTATACCGGGACAGGGGGGTAGCGGGGAGCTGTTTTTT. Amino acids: CASSFIPGQGGSGELFF.

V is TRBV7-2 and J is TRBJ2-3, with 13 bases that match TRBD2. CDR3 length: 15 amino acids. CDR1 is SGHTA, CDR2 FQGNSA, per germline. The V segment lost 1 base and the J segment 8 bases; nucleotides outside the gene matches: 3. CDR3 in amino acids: CASSLGTSGSGTQYF. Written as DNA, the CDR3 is TGTGCCAGCAGCTTAGGGACTAGCGGGAGCGGTACGCAGTATTTT.

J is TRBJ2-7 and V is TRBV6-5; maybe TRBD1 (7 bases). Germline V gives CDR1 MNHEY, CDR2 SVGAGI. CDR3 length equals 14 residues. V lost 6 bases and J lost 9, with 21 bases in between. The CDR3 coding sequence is TGTGCCAGCAGCCCAGGGGGAGGAAGGTATGGGCAGTACTTC. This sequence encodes CASSPGGGRYGQYF.